This TCR beta chain stems from a study of T cell responses to AZD1222 COVID-19 vaccine. Findings of the study overall: Samples come after the peak T cell response, not at day 14.

Germline trimming cut 6 bases from V and 8 bases from J; bases unmatched to any gene: 5. CDR1 is MRHNA, CDR2 SNTAGT, per germline. The length of the CDR3 is 12 residues. The table came from immunoSEQ multiplex PCR; TCRdb's copy has only in-frame clones and leaves some out. In the table there are about 140,000 clones, around 90% of which are singletons. Remarks on this clone: What it binds is unknown.

The sample consisted of peripheral blood, taken on day 0 of AZD1222 vaccination. The clonotype was recovered from an adult in good health. The chain has TRBV6-4 and TRBJ1-2, with 8 bases fitting TRBD1. CDR3 in DNA: TGTGCCAGCAGGAGGACAGGGTTAGGCTACACCTTC. It yields the protein CASRRTGLGYTF.